This entry is about one T cell receptor (beta chain). Its antigen remains unidentified. Base qualities are missing; no much larger clone stands one base away. The data stem from a study of T cell responses to AZD1222 COVID-19 vaccine (dated by TCRdb to about 2021). Study-wide context: AZD1222 recipients given second doses at about 4 weeks or at about 12 weeks were pooled, since spike-specific TCR depth and breadth were not found to differ between the two schedules. A total of more than 230 trial participants underwent TCR sequencing, of whom 207 received two doses of AZD1222 and about 25 received two doses of the MenACWY control vaccine. Trial participants were enrolled into age subgroups of 18-55, 56-69 and 70-plus years, which contained 148, 28 and 57 TCR-sequenced participants, respectively. What the authors observed across the whole study: Most participants were white British and females outnumbered males, and the authors suggested that clonal diversity may have been underestimated. Reportedly, close to half of the unique spike-specific TCRs recognized epitopes lying outside the regions that are mutated in the B.1.351 and B.1.1.7 variants. The whole spike protein was spanned by vaccine-associated CD4 TCRs, and dominant responses were seen in regions 160-218 and 743-854. No day 14 peak-response samples were available, so repertoires were characterized only after the peak T cell response. Conclusions about previously exposed vaccinees are limited because only 6 or 7 AZD1222 recipients were SARS-CoV-2 seropositive at baseline. The 56-69-year group was small, and its depth increase did not reach significance, likely because of low power. After two AZD1222 doses, both the breadth and the depth of spike-specific TCRs were significantly higher than at day 0 and than in MenACWY recipients.

The CDR3 regions of human TCRbeta chains were subjected to immunosequencing. Per the source publication's procedure: TCRs in the repertoires were matched against a reference library of SARS-CoV-2-specific TCRs that had been generated with the MIRA antigen-specificity platform. Breadth was defined as the fraction of unique TCRs that were SARS-CoV-2-associated. Depth was defined as the fraction of total T cells that were SARS-CoV-2-associated. Using the MIRA data, every spike-specific TCR was mapped to the spike region that the TCR reacted to and assigned to either a CD4 or a CD8 class. Log10-transformed breadth and depth values were compared by one-way ANOVA with Sidak's multiple comparisons tests. Sourced from immuneACCESS, this table was stored by TCRdb with only in-frame sequences that have V and J called. A share of the clones is absent; for the studies checked, an unresolved V gene accounts for under half, and the remainder has no known explanation. That table is the source of V, J and clone size, and D and trimming were worked out from the DNA. The sample profile shows about 97,000 clones; about 89% of them were found once. The top ten constitute 6% to 8% of the sample.

Based on the germline V gene, the CDR1 and CDR2 sequences are SGDLS and YYNGEE. From its cysteine to its phenylalanine, the CDR3 spans 14 amino acids. The only DNA kept is the CDR3, 42 bases in frame from the first base. For this chain, trimming is 0 bases at the V end and 2 bases at the J end, and the number of junction bases without a gene match is 2. Reading the label with the study, this specimen's time point is: baseline before first vaccination. Vaccinee samples were obtained from the UK trials COV001 and COV002, which included a single-blind randomized controlled phase 2/3 trial of AZD1222 (ChAdOx1 nCoV-19) in healthy adults. For TCRbeta chain sequencing, PBMC samples from trial participants were taken at day 0 and at day 28 after the second dose.

Here the sequenced sample was peripheral blood, taken on day 0 of AZD1222 vaccination. This receptor was taken from an adult in good health. The receptor chain draws on TRBV9 and TRBJ2-7, with 7 middle bases fitting TRBD2. For the CDR3, the sequence is CASSVGAGAYEQYF. The DNA is TGTGCCAGCAGCGTAGGGGCGGGGGCCTACGAGCAGTACTTC.